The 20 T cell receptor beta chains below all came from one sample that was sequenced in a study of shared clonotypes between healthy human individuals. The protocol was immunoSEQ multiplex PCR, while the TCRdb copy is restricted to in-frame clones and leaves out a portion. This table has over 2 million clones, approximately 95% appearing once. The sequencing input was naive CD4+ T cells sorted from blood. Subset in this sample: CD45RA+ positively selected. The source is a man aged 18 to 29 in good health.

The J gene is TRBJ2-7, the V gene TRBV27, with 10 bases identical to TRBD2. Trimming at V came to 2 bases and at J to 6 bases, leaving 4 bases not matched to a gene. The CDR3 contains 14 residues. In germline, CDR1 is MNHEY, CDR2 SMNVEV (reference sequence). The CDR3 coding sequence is TGTGCCAGCAGTTTACTAGCGGGGGTCGGCGAGCAGTACTTC. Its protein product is CASSLLAGVGEQYF.

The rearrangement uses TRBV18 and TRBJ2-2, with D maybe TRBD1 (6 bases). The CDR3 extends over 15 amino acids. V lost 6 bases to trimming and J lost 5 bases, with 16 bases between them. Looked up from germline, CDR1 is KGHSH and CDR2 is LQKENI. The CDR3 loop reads CASSQRTAETGELFF. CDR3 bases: TGTGCCAGCTCTCAGCGGACAGCCGAGACCGGGGAGCTGTTTTTT.

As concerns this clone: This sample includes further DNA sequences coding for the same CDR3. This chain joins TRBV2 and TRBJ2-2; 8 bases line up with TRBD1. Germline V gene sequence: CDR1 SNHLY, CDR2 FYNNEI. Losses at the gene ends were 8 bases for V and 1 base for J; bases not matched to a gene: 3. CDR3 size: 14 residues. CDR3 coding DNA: TGTGCCAGCCGAGGACAGGGGAACACCGGGGAGCTGTTTTTT. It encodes CASRGQGNTGELFF.

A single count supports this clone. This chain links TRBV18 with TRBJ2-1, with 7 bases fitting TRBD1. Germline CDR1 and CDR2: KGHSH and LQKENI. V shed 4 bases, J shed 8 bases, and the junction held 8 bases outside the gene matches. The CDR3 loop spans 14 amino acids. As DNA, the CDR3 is TGTGCCAGCTCACGGGACAGTCAATCCGATGAGCAGTTCTTC. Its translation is CASSRDSQSDEQFF.

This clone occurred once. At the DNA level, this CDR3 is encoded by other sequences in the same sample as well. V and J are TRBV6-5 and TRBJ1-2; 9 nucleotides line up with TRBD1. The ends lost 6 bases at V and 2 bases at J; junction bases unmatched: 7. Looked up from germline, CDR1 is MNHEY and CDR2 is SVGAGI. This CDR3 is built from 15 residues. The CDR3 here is CASRAGTGRNYGYTF. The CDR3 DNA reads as TGTGCCAGCAGAGCCGGGACAGGGAGGAACTATGGCTACACCTTC.

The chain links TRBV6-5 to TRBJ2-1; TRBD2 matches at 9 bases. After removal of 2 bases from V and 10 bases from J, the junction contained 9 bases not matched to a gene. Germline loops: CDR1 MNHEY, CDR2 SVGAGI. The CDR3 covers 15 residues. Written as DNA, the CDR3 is TGTGCCAGCAGTTACAGTCAGGCTAGCGGGAACGAGCAGTTCTTC. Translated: CASSYSQASGNEQFF.

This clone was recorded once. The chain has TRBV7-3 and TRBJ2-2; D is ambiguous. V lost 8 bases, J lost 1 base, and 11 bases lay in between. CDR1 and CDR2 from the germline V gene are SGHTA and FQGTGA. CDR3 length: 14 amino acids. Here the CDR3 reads CASSYGRNTGELFF. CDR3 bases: TGTGCCAGCTCTTACGGGCGGAACACCGGGGAGCTGTTTTTT.

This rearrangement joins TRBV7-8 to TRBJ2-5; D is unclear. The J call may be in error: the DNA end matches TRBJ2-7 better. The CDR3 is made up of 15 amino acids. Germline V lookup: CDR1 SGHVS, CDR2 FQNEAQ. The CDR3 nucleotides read TGTGCCAGCAGCTTACTCGGACGGAACTCCTACGAGCAGTACTTC. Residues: CASSLLGRNSYEQYF.

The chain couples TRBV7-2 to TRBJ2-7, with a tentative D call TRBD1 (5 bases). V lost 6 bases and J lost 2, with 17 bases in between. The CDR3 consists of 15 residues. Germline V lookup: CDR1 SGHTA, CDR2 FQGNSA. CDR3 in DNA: TGTGCCAGCAGTCAGACCAGGGTTCCAGCCTACGAGCAGTACTTC. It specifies CASSQTRVPAYEQYF.

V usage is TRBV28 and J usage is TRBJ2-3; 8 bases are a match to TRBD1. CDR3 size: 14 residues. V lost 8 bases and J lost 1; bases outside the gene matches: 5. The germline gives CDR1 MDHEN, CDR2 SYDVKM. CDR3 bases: TGTGCCAGCGGCCAGACAGGGGGCACAGATACGCAGTATTTT. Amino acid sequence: CASGQTGGTDTQYF.

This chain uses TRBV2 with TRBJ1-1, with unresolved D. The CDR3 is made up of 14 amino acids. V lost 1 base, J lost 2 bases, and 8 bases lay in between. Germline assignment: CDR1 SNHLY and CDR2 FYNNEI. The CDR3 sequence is CASSEERSNTEAFF. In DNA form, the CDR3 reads TGTGCCAGCAGTGAAGAAAGGAGCAACACTGAAGCTTTCTTT. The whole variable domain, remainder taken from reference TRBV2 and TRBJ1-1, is EPEVTQTPSHQVTQMGQEVILRCVPISNHLYFYWYRQILGQKVEFLVSFYNNEISEKSEIFDDQFSVERPDGSNFTLKIRSTKLEDSAMYFCASSEERSNTEAFFGQGTRLTVV.

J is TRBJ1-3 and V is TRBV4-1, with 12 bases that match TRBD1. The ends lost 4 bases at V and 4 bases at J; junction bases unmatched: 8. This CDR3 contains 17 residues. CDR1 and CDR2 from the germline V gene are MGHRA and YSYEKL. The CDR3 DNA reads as TGCGCCAGCAGCCTACCGGGACAGGGGGCGAGAGGAAACACCATATATTTT. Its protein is CASSLPGQGARGNTIYF.

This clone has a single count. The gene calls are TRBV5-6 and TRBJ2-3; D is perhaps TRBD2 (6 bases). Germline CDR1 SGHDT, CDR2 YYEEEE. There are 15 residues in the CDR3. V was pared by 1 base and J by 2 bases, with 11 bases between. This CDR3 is CASSLWRDHTDTQYF. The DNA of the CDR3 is TGTGCCAGCAGCTTGTGGCGGGACCACACAGATACGCAGTATTTT. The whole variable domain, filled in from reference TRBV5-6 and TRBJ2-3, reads DAGVTQSPTHLIKTRGQQVTLRCSPKSGHDTVSWYQQALGQGPQFIFQYYEEEERQRGNFPDRFSGHQFPNYSSELNVNALLLGDSALYLCASSLWRDHTDTQYFGPGTRLTVL.

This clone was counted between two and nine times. The CDR3 nucleotides are TGTGCCAGCAGTTACGCAGGCCCATATAATTCACCCCTCCACTTT. Its translation: CASSYAGPYNSPLHF. The chain joins TRBV6-5 to TRBJ1-6; D not resolved. V gave up 2 bases and J gave up 4 bases, with 9 bases separating them. The CDR3 extends over 15 amino acids. Per the germline V gene, CDR1 is MNHEY and CDR2 is SVGAGI.

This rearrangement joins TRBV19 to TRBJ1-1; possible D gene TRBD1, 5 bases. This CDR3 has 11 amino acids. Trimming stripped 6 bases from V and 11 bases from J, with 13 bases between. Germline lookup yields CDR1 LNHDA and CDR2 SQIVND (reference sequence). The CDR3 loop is CASRRDSGAFF. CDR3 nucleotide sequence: TGTGCCAGTAGACGGGACTCCGGGGCTTTCTTT. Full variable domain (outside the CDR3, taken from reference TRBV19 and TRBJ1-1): DGGITQSPKYLFRKEGQNVTLSCEQNLNHDAMYWYRQDPGQGLRLIYYSQIVNDFQKGDIAEGYSVSREKKESFPLTVTSAQKNPTAFYLCASRRDSGAFFGQGTRLTVV.

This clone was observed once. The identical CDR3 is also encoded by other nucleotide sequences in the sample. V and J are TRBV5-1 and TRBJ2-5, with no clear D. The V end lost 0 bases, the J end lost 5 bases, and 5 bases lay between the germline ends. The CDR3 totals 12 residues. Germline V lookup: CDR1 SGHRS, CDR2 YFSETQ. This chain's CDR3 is CASSLGRETQYF. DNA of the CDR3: TGCGCCAGCAGCTTGGGGCGGGAGACCCAGTACTTC.

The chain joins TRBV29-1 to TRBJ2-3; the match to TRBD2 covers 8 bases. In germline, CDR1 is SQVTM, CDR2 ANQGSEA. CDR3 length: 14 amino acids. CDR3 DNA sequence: TGCAGTCATCTGAGCGGGGGCTCCACAGATACGCAGTATTTT. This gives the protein CSHLSGGSTDTQYF.

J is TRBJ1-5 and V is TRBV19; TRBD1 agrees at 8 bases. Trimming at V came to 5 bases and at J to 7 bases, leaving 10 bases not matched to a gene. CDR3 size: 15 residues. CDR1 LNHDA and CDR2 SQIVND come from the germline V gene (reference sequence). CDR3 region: CASSSGGLRDQPQHF. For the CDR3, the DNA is TGTGCCAGTAGTTCAGGGGGCTTAAGGGACCAGCCCCAGCATTTT.

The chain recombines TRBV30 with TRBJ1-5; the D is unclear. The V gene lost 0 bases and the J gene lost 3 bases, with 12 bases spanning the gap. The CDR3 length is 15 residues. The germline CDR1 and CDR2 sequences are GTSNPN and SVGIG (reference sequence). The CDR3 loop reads CAWSVPGFNNQPQHF. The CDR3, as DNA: TGTGCCTGGAGTGTTCCCGGGTTCAACAATCAGCCCCAGCATTTT.

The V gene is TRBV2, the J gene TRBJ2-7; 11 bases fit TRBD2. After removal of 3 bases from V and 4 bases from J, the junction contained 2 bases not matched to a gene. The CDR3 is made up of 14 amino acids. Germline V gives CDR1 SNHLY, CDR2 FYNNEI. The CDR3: CASSDSSGRYEQYF. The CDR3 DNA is TGTGCCAGCAGTGATTCTAGCGGGAGGTACGAGCAGTACTTC. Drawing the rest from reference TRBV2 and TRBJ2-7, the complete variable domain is EPEVTQTPSHQVTQMGQEVILRCVPISNHLYFYWYRQILGQKVEFLVSFYNNEISEKSEIFDDQFSVERPDGSNFTLKIRSTKLEDSAMYFCASSDSSGRYEQYFGPGTRLTVT.